The 20 T cell receptor beta chains below were found in one sample sequenced in a study of blood T cells in healthy people across ages. The authors ran a second PCR of roughly 6 to 12 cycles using a sample-barcoded 5' primer and a J-beta primer mix. TCRdb reprocessed the 5' RACE reads via MiXCR and lists one record per CDR3 protein. The sample yields 800,000 or so distinct CDR3 sequences, roughly 25% seen once. These same records also appear under a second study, on T cells of mothers and their children.

Specimen: blood. The receptors stem from a boy between 5 and 17 years old in good health.

The chain has TRBV20-1 and TRBJ1-2; D remains unclear. This CDR3 spans 16 amino acids. Germline V gene lookup returns CDR1 DFQATT and CDR2 SNEGSKA (reference sequence). V was clipped by 0 bases and J by 4 bases, with 18 bases between them. CDR3 loop: CSARDSPAGPPYGYTF. CDR3 nucleotides: TGCAGTGCTAGAGACTCTCCAGCAGGACCCCCCTATGGCTACACCTTC.

The chain is built from TRBV29-1 and TRBJ2-1, with 12 bases lining up with TRBD2. The CDR3 runs to 16 residues. V was clipped by 5 bases and J by 4 bases; unmatched bases: 9. Germline loops: CDR1 SQVTM, CDR2 ANQGSEA. The CDR3 is CSVHFLTSGGYNEQFF. Here the CDR3 DNA reads TGCAGCGTTCACTTCCTGACTAGCGGGGGATACAATGAGCAGTTCTTC.

This clonotype appeared a few times. This sequence joins TRBV9 and TRBJ2-5, with 8 bases identical to TRBD2. With the DNA end fitting TRBJ2-1 better, the J assignment may be wrong. This CDR3 spans 15 amino acids. In germline, CDR1 is SGDLS, CDR2 YYNGEE. CDR3 coding DNA: TGTGCCAGCAGCGTAGCTCTAGCGGGTTACAATGAGCAGTTCTTC. It specifies CASSVALAGYNEQFF.

This clonotype was picked up a small number of times. The germline gene is not matched at one end of the junction; a read error may be the cause. The chain recombines TRBV7-9 with TRBJ2-7, with D possibly matching TRBD2 (6 bases). CDR1 is SEHNR, CDR2 FQNEAQ, per germline (reference sequence). The CDR3 consists of 13 residues. CDR3 DNA: TGTGCCAGCAGCTTGCGGGATTCCTACGGGCAGTACTTC. This gives the protein CASSLRDSYGQYF.

The rearrangement joins TRBV29-1 to TRBJ2-7, with D uncertain. CDR3 length equals 11 residues. Germline V gives CDR1 SQVTM, CDR2 ANQGSEA. The germline V and J ends were trimmed by 1 base and 6 bases, with 7 bases remaining between them. CDR3 amino acids: CSVEGQVEQYF. CDR3 DNA sequence: TGCAGCGTTGAAGGTCAGGTCGAGCAGTACTTC.

The genes are TRBV29-1 and TRBJ1-2, with TRBD1 identical over 9 bases. Germline CDR1 is SQVTM and CDR2 is ANQGSEA. This CDR3 contains 13 residues. After removal of 7 bases from V and 7 bases from J, the junction contained 10 bases not matched to a gene. The CDR3 loop reads CSAQTGGASGYTF. For the CDR3, the DNA is TGCAGCGCACAGACAGGGGGAGCGAGTGGCTACACCTTC.

V usage is TRBV29-1 and J usage is TRBJ1-5, with a weak D call TRBD1 (5 bases). The V end lost 7 bases, the J end lost 4 bases, and 11 bases lay between the germline ends. This CDR3 comprises 12 residues. Germline V gene sequence: CDR1 SQVTM, CDR2 ANQGSEA. CDR3 in DNA: TGCAGCGCCTCTACAGGAAATCAGCCCCAGCATTTT. Amino acids: CSASTGNQPQHF.

The rearrangement uses TRBV7-9 and TRBJ1-2; D possibly corresponds to TRBD1 (5 bases). Germline V CDR1 and CDR2: SEHNR, FQNEAQ (reference sequence). V was cut by 7 bases and J by 7 bases, with 19 bases left in between. The CDR3 length is 14 residues. In DNA form, the CDR3 reads TGTGCCAGCACCGACAGACACCAGCATCCTGGCTACACCTTC. Protein product: CASTDRHQHPGYTF.

V and J are TRBV7-2 and TRBJ2-7; unclear D gene. CDR1 is SGHTA, CDR2 FQGNSA, per germline. CDR3 length: 12 residues. V lost 5 bases and J lost 2, with 7 bases in between. CDR3 DNA sequence: TGTGCCAGCAGCCACCTAACCTACGAGCAGTACTTC. Protein: CASSHLTYEQYF.

This rearrangement joins TRBV28 to TRBJ2-1; D is possibly TRBD1 or TRBD2 (5 bases each). The length of the CDR3 is 15 residues. Germline loops: CDR1 MDHEN, CDR2 SYDVKM. Trimming left V 8 bases short and J 0 bases short, with 14 bases between. This chain's CDR3 is CASSIGTSSYNEQFF. CDR3 sequence (DNA): TGTGCCAGCTCGATCGGGACCAGCTCCTACAATGAGCAGTTCTTC.

A few counts support this clonotype. The J gene is TRBJ2-5, the V gene TRBV5-1; 8 bases fit TRBD2. J lost 6 bases, V lost 0 bases, and 7 bases had no gene match. Germline V gene data show CDR1 as SGHRS and CDR2 as YFSETQ. CDR3 length equals 15 residues. CDR3 loop: CASSLGAAGAQTQYF. The DNA for the CDR3 is TGCGCCAGCAGCTTGGGAGCAGCGGGAGCCCAGACCCAGTACTTC.

This clonotype has only a few counts. V is TRBV4-3 and J is TRBJ1-4; the match to TRBD1 covers 7 bases. Germline trimming cut 0 bases from V and 4 bases from J; bases unmatched to any gene: 11. There are 18 residues in the CDR3. Germline CDR1 LGHNA, CDR2 YSLEER. The CDR3 sequence: CASSQDRAGGILNEKLFF. DNA of the CDR3: TGCGCCAGCAGCCAAGATAGGGCAGGGGGGATCCTTAATGAAAAACTGTTTTTT.

This clonotype was found a few times. The genes are TRBV18 and TRBJ1-2; D remains ambiguous. Germline values: CDR1 KGHSH, CDR2 LQKENI. This CDR3 spans 17 amino acids. V lost 0 bases to trimming and J lost 0 bases, with 14 bases between them. Written as DNA, the CDR3 is TGTGCCAGCTCACCACCCGAGGAAACAGAAGCTAACTATGGCTACACCTTC. Its translation: CASSPPEETEANYGYTF.

A few counts support this clonotype. The chain couples TRBV7-9 to TRBJ1-1; 9 nucleotides line up with TRBD1. The germline V gene encodes CDR1 SEHNR and CDR2 FQNEAQ (reference sequence). The CDR3 is made up of 17 amino acids. The J segment lost 5 bases and the V segment lost 3 bases, leaving 13 bases of the junction unmatched. The CDR3, as DNA: TGTGCCAGCAGCTTGGTCCCTGGACAGGGGAGTTATACTGAAGCTTTCTTT. This gives the protein CASSLVPGQGSYTEAFF.

This clonotype came up a few times. This sequence joins TRBV9 and TRBJ2-7; no definite D call. CDR3 length equals 15 residues. Trimming removed 0 bases at V and 5 bases at J, with 15 bases between. The V gene's germline CDR1 is SGDLS and CDR2 YYNGEE. The CDR3 DNA is TGTGCCAGCAGCGTAGAAGGGAATCTTGGGAACGAGCAGTACTTC. Amino acid sequence: CASSVEGNLGNEQYF.

This clonotype has just a few counts. The genes are TRBV12-3 or TRBV12-4 and TRBJ1-4; 11 bases agree with TRBD1. The CDR3 has 14 residues. J was trimmed by 7 bases and V by 4 bases; bases with no gene match: 2. The CDR3 here is CASSWDRGFEKLFF. The CDR3 nucleotides are TGTGCCAGCAGTTGGGACAGGGGGTTTGAAAAACTGTTTTTT.

The rearrangement uses TRBV7-9 and TRBJ2-1; D is unresolved. CDR1 and CDR2 from the germline V gene are SEHNR and FQNEAQ (reference sequence). The V and J ends lost 0 bases and 6 bases respectively, with 12 bases between them. This CDR3 is built from 15 residues. The CDR3 reads CASSLAPIGGNEQFF. The CDR3 DNA is TGTGCCAGCAGCTTAGCGCCAATAGGCGGCAATGAGCAGTTCTTC.

This clonotype was detected only a few times. The chain combines TRBV5-1 with TRBJ2-5; D tentatively fits TRBD1 or TRBD2 (5 bases each). The CDR3 extends over 15 amino acids. The germline gives CDR1 SGHRS, CDR2 YFSETQ. V was shortened by 5 bases and J by 3 bases, with 17 bases between the two germline ends. The CDR3 nucleotides read TGCGCCAGCAGTCTACCGGGACCGAATGAAGAGACCCAGTACTTC. Protein: CASSLPGPNEETQYF.

This chain connects TRBV7-3 to TRBJ2-3; 10 nucleotides agree with TRBD2. The CDR3 runs to 16 residues. CDR1 SGHTA and CDR2 FQGTGA come from the germline V gene. The trim removed 5 bases at V and 5 bases at J, leaving 10 bases unmatched. The CDR3 nucleotides are TGTGCCAGCAGCCAGAGACTAGCGGGCTGGGGAGATACGCAGTATTTT. This translates into CASSQRLAGWGDTQYF.

This clonotype has more than one count but fewer than ten. The chain employs TRBV29-1 and TRBJ2-1, with TRBD2 matching over 10 bases. Germline V gives CDR1 SQVTM, CDR2 ANQGSEA. V was pared by 4 bases and J by 0 bases, with 9 bases of the junction left unmatched. There are 17 residues in the CDR3. The CDR3 bases are TGCAGCGTTGCAGGACTAGCGGCCCCAAGCTCCTACAATGAGCAGTTCTTC. Residues: CSVAGLAAPSSYNEQFF.